This T cell receptor beta chain was documented in a study of T cells in Graves' hyperthyroidism and ophthalmopathy. This CDR3 contains 14 residues. In germline, CDR1 is SEHNR, CDR2 FQNEAQ (reference sequence). V was clipped by 8 bases and J by 6 bases, with 16 bases between them. Researchers amplified the TCR beta CDR3 regions from RNA transcripts. The TCR CDR3 first-round RT-PCR relied on the HTBI primer set. TCRdb redid the calling of the multiplex PCR reads with MiXCR, one entry per CDR3 protein. The sample consists of fewer than 500,000 distinct CDR3 sequences, roughly 12% of them appearing once. The authors obtained PBMCs from 10 ml of fresh peripheral blood.

Sequencing was done on a sample of blood. The TCR was taken from a young man with Graves' hyperthyroidism that later progressed to Graves' ophthalmopathy. The chain recombines TRBV7-9 with TRBJ2-2, with a possible D match to TRBD2 (5 bases). In DNA form, the CDR3 reads TGTGCCAGCCCCCCGGGGTCAGACCCCGGGGAGCTGTTTTTT. Translating it yields CASPPGSDPGELFF.